These T cell receptor beta chains were read from a single sample in a study of OX40 agonist ivuxolimab in advanced cancers. Libraries were prepared by immunoSEQ multiplex PCR; TCRdb keeps only in-frame clonotypes and omits some of them. The sample consists of some 40,000 clones, more than 85% of them appearing once. The source material was CD4+ or CD8+ T cells sorted from blood, sampled in a trial of the OX40 agonist ivuxolimab. The receptors come from an adult with an advanced solid tumor such as melanoma, head and neck, liver or kidney cancer. Both conserved end residues are part of each CDR3. A D gene is named only where the DNA matches it firmly. Clone sizes are given selectively: once, few, many, or a class where the clone is expanded.

>NA|TRBJ1-5|TRBV2|NA
TGTGCCAGCAGTGATGGTCAGGGTGACAATCAGCCCCAGCATTTT
CASSDGQGDNQPQHF
>NA|TRBJ2-2|TRBV6-6|NA
TGTGCCAGCAAGGGAGATACTTACGCGAACACCGGGGAGCTGTTTTTT
CASKGDTYANTGELFF
>once|TRBJ1-2|TRBV4-1|TRBD1
TGCGCCAGCAGCCATCGACAGGGGGCTAACTATGGCTACACCTTC
CASSHRQGANYGYTF
>NA|TRBJ2-1|TRBV6-6|TRBD2
TGTGCCACCGCGACTAGCGGGGCGAGCTCCTACAATGAGCAGTTCTTC
CATATSGASSYNEQFF
>once|TRBJ1-5|TRBV10-3|NA
TGTGCCATCTCAGATAAGGACATCCGAAATCAGCCCCAGCATTTT
CAISDKDIRNQPQHF
>NA|TRBJ2-7|TRBV5-6|NA
TGTGCCAGCAGCTTGACGCCTTACGAGCAGTACTTC
CASSLTPYEQYF
>NA|TRBJ1-4|TRBV4-2|NA
TGTGCCAGCACCTCGGTAGGGATTAATGAAAAACTGTTTTTT
CASTSVGINEKLFF
>NA|TRBJ2-7|TRBV5-1|NA
TGCGCCAGCAGCTTGGACAGCGGCTACGAGCAGTACTTC
CASSLDSGYEQYF
>NA|TRBJ2-3|TRBV7-9|NA
TGTGCCAGCAGCTTCTTGGGTAGCGGAACTAGCACAGATACGCAGTATTTT
CASSFLGSGTSTDTQYF
>NA|TRBJ2-5|TRBV5-4|TRBD2
TGTGCCAGCAGCTCCGGGACTAGCGTCGAGACCCAGTACTTC
CASSSGTSVETQYF
>NA|TRBJ1-1|TRBV7-9|NA
TGTGCCAGCAGCTCTTTAGGCACTGAAGCTTTCTTT
CASSSLGTEAFF
>NA|TRBJ2-7|TRBV27|NA
TGTGCCAGCAGTTTGGAGGGGGGCCTCTCCTACGAGCAGTACTTC
CASSLEGGLSYEQYF
>NA|TRBJ2-1|TRBV7-9|TRBD2
TGTGCCAGCAGCTTCACTTGGGGAGGGGACCCTCATGAGTTCTTC
CASSFTWGGDPHEFF
>NA|TRBJ1-5|TRBV28|NA
TGTGCCAGCAGTAATCAGCCCCAGCATTTT
CASSNQPQHF
>NA|TRBJ2-3|TRBV7-9|NA
TGTGCCACCGACCGGAGGAAGGGGGGCACAGATACGCAGTATTTT
CATDRRKGGTDTQYF
>NA|TRBJ2-7|TRBV27|NA
TGTGCCAGCAGTTACCAGGGCTCGAGCTCCTACGAGCAGTACTTC
CASSYQGSSSYEQYF
>NA|TRBJ2-4|TRBV19|TRBD1
TGTGCCAGTAGTAAGGACAGGGCCAAAAACATTCAGTACTTC
CASSKDRAKNIQYF
>NA|TRBJ2-7|TRBV6-5|TRBD1
TGTGCCAGCAGCCCAGGGGGCCCTCTCGAGCAGTACTTC
CASSPGGPLEQYF
>NA|TRBJ1-3|TRBV19|NA
TGTGCCAGTAGTTCAGGCGGAACCGGCAACACCATATATTTT
CASSSGGTGNTIYF
>NA|TRBJ2-3|TRBV29-1|NA
TGCAGCGTTGGTCGGGCCCTTGAAAGCACAGATACGCAGTATTTT
CSVGRALESTDTQYF
>NA|TRBJ2-5|TRBV28|TRBD2
TGTGCCAGCAGTTTAATCTTAGCGGGAGTTACCCAGGAGACCCAGTACTTC
CASSLILAGVTQETQYF
>NA|TRBJ2-7|TRBV28|NA
TGTGCCAGCACCCGAGGGGGGCGCGAGCAGTACTTC
CASTRGGREQYF
>NA|TRBJ2-3|TRBV5-1|TRBD2
TGCGCCAGCAGCCGAGCGGGAGTCAATCCCCCCACAGATACGCAGTATTTT
CASSRAGVNPPTDTQYF
>NA|TRBJ1-4|TRBV28|NA
TGTGCCAGCAGTCCTAGGCAGGGGCTTGACGAAAAACTGTTTTTT
CASSPRQGLDEKLFF
>NA|TRBJ1-4|TRBV7-8|NA
TGTGCCAGCAGCTCTAAAACAGGGACTAATGAAAAACTGTTTTTT
CASSSKTGTNEKLFF
>NA|TRBJ2-1|TRBV7-2|NA
TGTGCCAGCAGCAATCACAATGAGCAGTTCTTC
CASSNHNEQFF
>NA|TRBJ2-3|TRBV6-1|NA
TGTGCCAGCAGTGACGAAGTAGGGGTTTCGCAGTATTTT
CASSDEVGVSQYF
>NA|TRBJ1-1|TRBV6-5|NA
TGTGCCAGCAGTTCCAGCAGTTTCATGAACACTGAAGCTTTCTTT
CASSSSSFMNTEAFF
>NA|TRBJ2-5|TRBV10-3|TRBD2
TGTGCCATCAGTTACGACAGCGGGACCCCCCAAGAGACCCAGTACTTC
CAISYDSGTPQETQYF
>NA|TRBJ2-1|TRBV6-5|TRBD2
TGTGCCAGCAACCCACTAGCGGGAGGTTTTAATGAGCAGTTCTTC
CASNPLAGGFNEQFF
>NA|TRBJ2-7|TRBV29-1|NA
TGCAGCGGGACCGGGACACAACCCTACGAGCAGTACTTC
CSGTGTQPYEQYF
>NA|TRBJ1-5|TRBV2|NA
TGTGCCAGCAGTGAGGGGCAGGGGTTCAATCAGCCCCAGCATTTT
CASSEGQGFNQPQHF
>NA|TRBJ2-7|TRBV20-1|NA
TGCAGTGCAGGGTCCTCCTACGAGCAGTACTTC
CSAGSSYEQYF
>NA|TRBJ2-7|TRBV6-5|NA
TGTGCCAGCAGCCGATCTGGGGGCCGGAACTACGAGCAGTACTTC
CASSRSGGRNYEQYF
>NA|TRBJ2-7|TRBV19|TRBD1
TGTGCCAGTAGTATTCGGACAGGGAACGAGCAGTACTTC
CASSIRTGNEQYF